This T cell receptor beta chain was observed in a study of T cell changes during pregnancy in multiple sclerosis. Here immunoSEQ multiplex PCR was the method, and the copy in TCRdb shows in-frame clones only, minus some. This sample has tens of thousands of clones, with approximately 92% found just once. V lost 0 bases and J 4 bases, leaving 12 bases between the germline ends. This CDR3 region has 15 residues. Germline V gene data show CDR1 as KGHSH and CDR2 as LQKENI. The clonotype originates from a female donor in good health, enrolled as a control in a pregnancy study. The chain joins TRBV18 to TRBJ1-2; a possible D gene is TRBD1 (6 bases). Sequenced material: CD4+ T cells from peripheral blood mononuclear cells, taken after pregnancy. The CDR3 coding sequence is TGTGCCAGCTCACCACCGACAGGTTCGGGCTATGGCTACACCTTC. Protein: CASSPPTGSGYGYTF.